These 27 T cell receptor beta chains originate from one sample sequenced in a study of CD4 T cells in relation to SARS-CoV-2 and coronaviruses. The repertoire was sequenced with immunoSEQ multiplex PCR; TCRdb's copy has only in-frame clones and lacks some. The sample holds 15,000 to 25,000 clones, over 70% seen once. Their cognate antigens are unknown. Before the COVID-19 pandemic, during about 2011-2018, CD4+ T cells were taken from unexposed donors. The cells were cultured for around ten days before CD4+ T cells were isolated. Source material: CD4+ T cells from PBMCs, cultured in vitro. These receptors all come from a human donor in good health.

The chain is built from TRBV18 and TRBJ2-2, with 7 positions matching TRBD2. CDR1 and CDR2 from the germline V gene are KGHSH and LQKENI. This CDR3 is built from 15 residues. With 3 bases clipped from V and 6 bases from J, the junction kept 7 bases outside the gene matches. The CDR3 spells CASSPRGTNSGELFF. CDR3 DNA: TGTGCCAGCTCACCCCGAGGGACTAACTCCGGGGAGCTGTTTTTT.

The J gene is TRBJ2-7, the V gene TRBV25-1; D perhaps matches TRBD2 (6 bases). The CDR3 runs 14 residues. Deletions cut 5 bases from V and 2 bases from J, with 13 bases between. The germline gives CDR1 MGHDK, CDR2 SYGVNS. CDR3 nucleotide sequence: TGTGCCAGCAGTCAGGATACTAGCCCCTACGAGCAGTACTTC. Residues: CASSQDTSPYEQYF.

The rearrangement joins TRBV10-3 to TRBJ1-4, with a possible D match to TRBD1 (6 bases). The germline V gene has CDR1 ENHRY and CDR2 SYGVKD. This CDR3 region has 16 residues. Trimming took 2 bases from V and 0 from J, leaving 10 bases between them. The chain's CDR3 is CAISETGSPTNEKLFF. The CDR3 coding sequence is TGTGCCATCAGTGAGACAGGGTCCCCAACTAATGAAAAACTGTTTTTT.

This sequence joins TRBV12-3 or TRBV12-4 and TRBJ1-2; no clear D gene. This CDR3 has 13 amino acids. Trimming removed 5 bases at V and 6 bases at J, with 13 bases between. The DNA for the CDR3 is TGTGCCAGCAGTCCGCCCCACTATGATGGCTACACCTTC. It specifies CASSPPHYDGYTF.

V usage is TRBV29-1 and J usage is TRBJ2-3, with D perhaps given as TRBD1 or TRBD2 (5 bases each). This CDR3 is 13 amino acids long. Trimming took 7 bases from V and 4 from J, leaving 15 bases between them. Germline CDR1 reads SQVTM; CDR2 reads ANQGSEA. Written as DNA, the CDR3 is TGCAGCGCCCGAATGGGGGATGCAGATACGCAGTATTTT. Its translation is CSARMGDADTQYF.

This sequence joins TRBV3-1 (or the pseudogene TRBV3-2) and TRBJ2-7, with 10 bases matching TRBD2. Germline CDR1 and CDR2: LGHDT and YNNKEL (reference sequence). This CDR3 region has 15 residues. V shed 4 bases, J shed 2 bases, and the junction held 5 bases outside the gene matches. The CDR3 sequence is CASSLGLAVAYEQYF. The CDR3 DNA reads as TGTGCCAGCAGCCTCGGACTAGCGGTTGCCTACGAGCAGTACTTC.

The sample holds a few counts of this clone. In DNA form, the CDR3 reads TGTGCCAGCAGTTACGTGTATGAGCAGTTCTTC. Its translation is CASSYVYEQFF. This rearrangement joins TRBV6-2 or TRBV6-3 to TRBJ2-1; D gene ambiguous. V lost 2 bases to trimming and J lost 8 bases, with 4 bases between them. This CDR3 region has 11 residues. Per the germline V gene, CDR1 is MNHEY and CDR2 is SVGEGT.

This chain links TRBV9 with TRBJ2-3, with TRBD2 as a possible D gene (6 bases). V lost 0 bases, J lost 6 bases, and 11 bases lay in between. The length of the CDR3 is 14 residues. Germline V gene lookup returns CDR1 SGDLS and CDR2 YYNGEE. The CDR3 DNA reads TGTGCCAGCAGCGTAGGGTTAGCGGCGGATACGCAGTATTTT. This gives the protein CASSVGLAADTQYF.

The V gene is TRBV6-2 or TRBV6-3, the J gene TRBJ2-7, with no clear D. This CDR3 region has 11 residues. CDR1 is MNHEY, CDR2 SVGEGT, per germline. Trimming took 3 bases from V and 6 from J, leaving 6 bases between them. The CDR3 spells CASSYYSEQYF. As DNA, the CDR3 is TGTGCCAGCAGTTATTATAGCGAGCAGTACTTC.

This clone was observed once. The rearrangement joins TRBV7-2 to TRBJ1-1; a possible D gene is TRBD1 (5 bases). The CDR3 is 13 residues long. Germline V CDR1 and CDR2: SGHTA, FQGNSA. V lost 2 bases, J lost 4 bases, and 8 bases lay in between. CDR3 nucleotide sequence: TGTGCCAGCAGCTTACAGGGAGGCACTGAAGCTTTCTTT. Protein: CASSLQGGTEAFF.

Notes on this clone: One end of the junction varies from germline; a read error may be responsible. This chain joins TRBV27 and TRBJ2-1; 10 nucleotides align to TRBD2. This CDR3 spans 15 amino acids. Germline assignment: CDR1 MNHEY and CDR2 SMNVEV (reference sequence). CDR3 sequence (DNA): TGTGCCAGCAGTTTATCGGATGGTAGCGGGGGGATGCGAGTCTTC. This encodes CASSLSDGSGGMRVF.

This clone has a handful of counts. The genes are TRBV6-6 and TRBJ2-1; D unresolved. Germline CDR1 MNHNY, CDR2 SVGAGI (reference sequence). The germline V and J ends were trimmed by 2 bases and 5 bases, with 4 bases remaining between them. The CDR3 consists of 12 residues. The CDR3 spells CASSYGDNEQFF. The CDR3 coding sequence is TGTGCCAGCAGTTACGGGGACAATGAGCAGTTCTTC.

V gene TRBV29-1 combines with J gene TRBJ1-1, with D unresolved. Germline CDR1 reads SQVTM; CDR2 reads ANQGSEA. The V gene lost 4 bases and the J gene lost 0 bases, with 9 bases spanning the gap. The CDR3 consists of 13 residues. The CDR3 protein is CSVVPLMNTEAFF. CDR3 nucleotide sequence: TGCAGCGTTGTTCCCTTGATGAACACTGAAGCTTTCTTT.

The V call is TRBV18, the J call TRBJ2-4; tentative D call: TRBD1 (6 bases). The CDR3 length is 16 residues. Germline assignment: CDR1 KGHSH and CDR2 LQKENI. The germline V and J ends were trimmed by 1 base and 0 bases, with 10 bases remaining between them. CDR3 in DNA: TGTGCCAGCTCACCACTCGACAGGCTAGCCAAAAACATTCAGTACTTC. Amino acids: CASSPLDRLAKNIQYF.

This clone has only a few counts. The rearrangement uses TRBV7-2 and TRBJ1-6; perhaps TRBD1 as D (5 bases). Trimming took 6 bases from V and 13 from J, leaving 16 bases between them. The germline gives CDR1 SGHTA, CDR2 FQGNSA. This CDR3 has 13 residues. DNA of the CDR3: TGTGCCAGCAGGTTGGGGGTTACTTTGCCCCTCCACTTT. Protein product: CASRLGVTLPLHF.

This rearrangement joins TRBV19 to TRBJ2-1; the D gene could be TRBD1 or TRBD2 (5 bases each). This CDR3 has 13 residues. Looked up from germline, CDR1 is LNHDA and CDR2 is SQIVND (reference sequence). V was shortened by 3 bases and J by 6 bases, with 9 bases between the two germline ends. This CDR3 reads CASSIPGSNEQFF. DNA for the CDR3: TGTGCCAGTAGTATTCCAGGGAGCAATGAGCAGTTCTTC.

CDR3 sequence: CASSLVGGQPYEQYF. Written as DNA, the CDR3 is TGTGCCAGCAGCTTAGTAGGTGGCCAGCCCTACGAGCAGTACTTC. The rearrangement uses TRBV7-2 and TRBJ2-7; D not certain. Germline V gene lookup returns CDR1 SGHTA and CDR2 FQGNSA. The CDR3 spans 15 residues. V lost 1 base, J lost 2 bases, and 12 bases lay in between.

The chain combines TRBV28 with TRBJ1-3; TRBD1 is a possible D gene (5 bases). The germline V gene has CDR1 MDHEN and CDR2 SYDVKM. V lost 6 bases and J 7 bases, leaving 16 bases between the germline ends. This CDR3 region has 14 residues. The CDR3 DNA reads as TGTGCCAGCAGGGGAGGACAAGGAGGTAACACCATATATTTT. This codes for CASRGGQGGNTIYF.

This chain links TRBV5-4 with TRBJ2-3; TRBD2 agrees at 9 bases. CDR3 length: 14 amino acids. Germline CDR1 is SGHNT and CDR2 is YYREEE (reference sequence). The V gene end was trimmed by 0 bases and the J gene end by 7 bases; junction bases not matched to a gene: 3. As DNA, the CDR3 is TGTGCCAGCAGCTTGGGGCTAGCGGGGCATACGCAGTATTTT. The encoded protein is CASSLGLAGHTQYF.

V and J are TRBV9 and TRBJ2-5, with 8 bases fitting TRBD1. From germline, CDR1 is SGDLS and CDR2 YYNGEE. There are 17 residues in the CDR3. The ends lost 4 bases at V and 1 base at J; junction bases unmatched: 12. As DNA, the CDR3 is TGTGCCAGCAGCCTCTCCCCGGGGACAGGTCCCCAAGAGACCCAGTACTTC. Its protein product is CASSLSPGTGPQETQYF.

This clone was observed a handful of times. The chain combines TRBV12-3 or TRBV12-4 with TRBJ1-1; 11 positions agree with TRBD1. V dropped 5 bases and J dropped 6; count of bases not matched to a gene: 2. The CDR3 covers 13 residues. CDR3 coding DNA: TGTGCCAGCAGTCCGGGACAGGGGGCTGAAGCTTTCTTT. It specifies CASSPGQGAEAFF.

This clone was observed a few times. This chain uses TRBV19 with TRBJ1-2; TRBD1 might be the D (5 bases). V lost 3 bases to trimming and J lost 6 bases, with 17 bases between them. In germline, CDR1 is LNHDA, CDR2 SQIVND (reference sequence). CDR3 length: 15 residues. This CDR3 reads CASSMGELTGHGYTF. In DNA, the CDR3 is TGTGCCAGTAGTATGGGGGAACTAACAGGACATGGCTACACCTTC.

The rearrangement links TRBV3-1 (or the pseudogene TRBV3-2) to TRBJ1-1, with D unclear. Germline loops: CDR1 LGHDT, CDR2 YNNKEL (reference sequence). V was pared by 1 base and J by 7 bases, with 4 bases between. The CDR3 contains 11 residues. DNA for the CDR3: TGTGCCAGCAGCCAAGGGATTGAAGCTTTCTTT. Protein: CASSQGIEAFF.

The chain has TRBV11-2 and TRBJ1-1; no clear D. The germline V and J ends were trimmed by 5 bases and 4 bases, with 11 bases remaining between them. CDR1 SGHAT and CDR2 FQNNGV come from the germline V gene. This CDR3 contains 13 residues. For the CDR3, the DNA is TGTGCCAGCAGCCCCGGAGGCAGCACTGAAGCTTTCTTT. Translating gives CASSPGGSTEAFF.

The chain joins TRBV6-5 to TRBJ1-1; the D is unclear. Germline V gene sequence: CDR1 MNHEY, CDR2 SVGAGI. This CDR3 is built from 16 residues. V was clipped by 2 bases and J by 4 bases, with 17 bases between them. The CDR3 DNA reads as TGTGCCAGCAGTTACGAGCTCGGACGTGTGTCCACTGAAGCTTTCTTT. Amino acid sequence: CASSYELGRVSTEAFF.

This chain uses TRBV2 with TRBJ2-7; D is perhaps TRBD2 (5 bases). Germline V CDR1 and CDR2: SNHLY, FYNNEI. The CDR3 loop spans 15 amino acids. V was shortened by 8 bases and J by 6 bases, with 23 bases between the two germline ends. CDR3 nucleotides: TGTGCCAGCTTCGAGGCAGACTATCGGAGCCTCGAGCAGTACTTC. This translates into CASFEADYRSLEQYF. Full variable domain (rest looked up from reference TRBV2 and TRBJ2-7): EPEVTQTPSHQVTQMGQEVILRCVPISNHLYFYWYRQILGQKVEFLVSFYNNEISEKSEIFDDQFSVERPDGSNFTLKIRSTKLEDSAMYFCASFEADYRSLEQYFGPGTRLTVT.

V is TRBV7-9 and J is TRBJ2-3; maybe TRBD2 (6 bases). CDR3 length equals 18 residues. In germline, CDR1 is SEHNR, CDR2 FQNEAQ (reference sequence). Between the trimmed V and J ends, which lost 5 bases and 0 bases, there was a span of 21 bases. CDR3 DNA: TGTGCCAGCAGCGCCCGGCGCGGAGGGGACGGCAGCACAGATACGCAGTATTTT. The encoded protein is CASSARRGGDGSTDTQYF.